This T cell receptor beta chain was observed in a study of T cells in Graves' hyperthyroidism and ophthalmopathy. What was amplified from RNA transcripts were TCR beta CDR3 regions. With the HTBI primer set, the TCR CDR3 went through a first round of RT-PCR. TCRdb itself ran the multiplex PCR reads through MiXCR, one entry per CDR3 protein. The table records fewer than 350,000 distinct CDR3 sequences, approximately 14% of them present only once. This clonotype has ten or more counts. Germline CDR1 reads DFQATT; CDR2 reads SNEGSKA (reference sequence). J gave up 5 bases and V 2 bases, and 8 bases lay outside the gene matches. The CDR3 is 15 amino acids.

The TCR originated in a woman aged 45-60 years with Graves' hyperthyroidism that later progressed to Graves' ophthalmopathy. V usage is TRBV20-1 and J usage is TRBJ2-7; TRBD1 agrees at 11 bases. Sequencing was carried out using blood. CDR3 in amino acids: CSARTPGQGGNEQYF. CDR3 in DNA: TGCAGTGCTAGAACCCCGGGACAGGGGGGGAACGAGCAGTACTTC.